Listed below are T cell receptor beta chains from one sample, sequenced in a study of T-cell memory formation after mild COVID-19. MiXCR, run by TCRdb on the 5' RACE reads, gives a single entry per CDR3 protein. The sample lists around 300,000 distinct CDR3 sequences, approximately 14% occurring once. Source material: PBMCs or a T cell subset sorted from them (not recorded which). These receptors originate from a man between 18 and 35 years old who had mild COVID-19 (a few samples of this study predate the infection). Cell type and time point are not known. Each CDR3 is given without its conserved first and last residue. Fields, in order: J gene, D gene, V gene, CDR3 protein. A D gene is named only where the DNA matches it firmly.

TRBJ1-6 . TRBV15 ATSRDLAAGGSPLH
TRBJ1-2 TRBD1 TRBV27 ASSRAEGARYGYT
TRBJ2-1 TRBD1 TRBV3-1 ASSPGTGVEQF
TRBJ1-1 . TRBV12-3/TRBV12-4 ASSSNLNTEAF
TRBJ1-1 . TRBV11-2 SSSPARNTEAF
TRBJ2-3 . TRBV6-2/TRBV6-3 ASSYSWADTGTDTQY
TRBJ2-2 . TRBV6-6 ASSPPGPGELF
TRBJ1-1 TRBD1 TRBV5-1 ASSWTGETEAF
TRBJ1-1 . TRBV4-2 ASSQSVNTEAF
TRBJ2-7 . TRBV5-1 ASSANSPYEQY
TRBJ2-6 . TRBV5-1 ASSLDLWGPGANVLT
TRBJ1-5 TRBD1 TRBV7-6 ASSFQPGQGYNQPQH
TRBJ1-2 TRBD1 TRBV20-1 SAARHRLGQEHGYT
TRBJ2-6 TRBD1 TRBV5-1 ASSSGQGVTGANVLT
TRBJ1-6 . TRBV5-1 ASSLNPGSHSPLH
TRBJ1-1 . TRBV5-1 ASSLTGKGLSNTEAF
TRBJ1-1 . TRBV29-1 SVGDTEAF
TRBJ2-1 TRBD2 TRBV4-3 ASSSHLAGVYNEQF
TRBJ1-4 . TRBV28 ASSPTVSEKLF
TRBJ2-5 . TRBV7-9 ASSLPGGGETQY
TRBJ1-6 . TRBV7-9 ASSFWAQNSPLH
TRBJ2-3 . TRBV9 ASSGGLFPDTQY
TRBJ2-2 . TRBV7-8 ASSLAWDTGELF
TRBJ1-2 . TRBV28 ASSFRGYSDTFYGYT
TRBJ1-2 . TRBV12-3/TRBV12-4 ASSPLGTPISGGYT
TRBJ1-3 . TRBV30 AWSSGVANTIY
TRBJ2-1 . TRBV12-3/TRBV12-4 ASSGQIHADEQF
TRBJ1-5 . TRBV27 ASTAFGPHISNQPQH
TRBJ1-2 . TRBV10-3 AISMTDYGYT
TRBJ2-7 TRBD1 TRBV6-1 ASKRDRGRYEQY
TRBJ1-1 . TRBV5-1 ASSRRGVLNTEAF
TRBJ2-7 TRBD1 TRBV29-1 SAEGQRYEQY
TRBJ2-2 TRBD1 TRBV4-3 ASSQALFPGQATGELF
TRBJ1-2 TRBD1 TRBV3-1 ASSQQGVSYGYT
TRBJ2-7 . TRBV4-3 ASSQDREYEQY
TRBJ2-5 TRBD2 TRBV7-2 ASNPGRTSGETQY
TRBJ1-5 TRBD1 TRBV7-9 ASSWNSGQGLVQPQH
TRBJ1-2 . TRBV5-6 ASSLVGRVDYGYT
TRBJ2-5 . TRBV6-5 ASSLLTRETQY
TRBJ1-1 TRBD1 TRBV27 ASSPLGQGINTEAF
TRBJ2-1 TRBD2 TRBV12-3/TRBV12-4 ASSLIAGGSYNEQF
TRBJ2-2 TRBD2 TRBV7-3 ASSLLAVNTGEMF
TRBJ2-3 . TRBV7-8 ASSLESPADTQY
TRBJ1-1 TRBD1 TRBV15 ATSRDGDSLNTEAF
TRBJ2-5 TRBD2 TRBV9 ASSPGTSGGTETQY
TRBJ2-2 . TRBV3-1 ASSQGTEHTGELF
TRBJ2-1 . TRBV7-2 ASTLRENSYNEQF
TRBJ1-1 . TRBV5-1 ASSPGPMLLNTEAF
TRBJ2-6 TRBD1 TRBV7-3 ASSPGTGFFGANVLT
TRBJ1-6 . TRBV7-9 ASKDRPNSPLH
TRBJ2-4 TRBD2 TRBV20-1 SARGSGGAENIQY
TRBJ1-5 . TRBV4-3 ASSQGSNQPQH
TRBJ1-5 . TRBV19 ASSRSERTRGQPQH
TRBJ1-6 . TRBV3-1 ASSPPYEGPLH